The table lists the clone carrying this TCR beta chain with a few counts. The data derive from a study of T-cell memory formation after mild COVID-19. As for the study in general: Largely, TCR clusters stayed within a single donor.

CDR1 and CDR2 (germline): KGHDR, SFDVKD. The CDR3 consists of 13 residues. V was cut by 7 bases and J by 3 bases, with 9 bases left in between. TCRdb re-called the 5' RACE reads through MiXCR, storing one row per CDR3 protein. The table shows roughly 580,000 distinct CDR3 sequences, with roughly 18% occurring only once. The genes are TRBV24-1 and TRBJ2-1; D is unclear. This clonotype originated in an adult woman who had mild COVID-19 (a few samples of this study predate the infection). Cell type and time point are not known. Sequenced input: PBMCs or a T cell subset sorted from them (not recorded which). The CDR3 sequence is CATSPLGYNEQFF. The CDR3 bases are TGTGCCACCAGCCCCCTCGGCTACAATGAGCAGTTCTTC.